The source of this TCR beta chain is a study of shared clonotypes between healthy human individuals. In the study overall: Per donor, CD8 memory used one plate, CD8 naive used two, CD4 memory used three and CD4 naive used three. The study's findings and limits: The researchers took only blood, and tissue repertoires probably look different. It was the non-shared clonotypes that had lower generation probabilities than clonotypes shared by all four donors.

Comment on this clone: The antigen remains unidentified. Sequence at one end of the junction differs from germline and may be a read error.

CDR1 and CDR2 from the germline V gene are SQVTM and ANQGSEA. The CDR3 consists of 13 residues. Original processing notes: Filtering differed for immunoSEQ, which gave only junction sequences without quality scores. Profiled with immunoSEQ multiplex PCR; TCRdb holds only in-frame clones, not every one. V, J and clone size were drawn from that table, and D and trimming were deduced from the DNA. The sample records 550,000 to 750,000 clones, just under 97% being singletons. CD45RO-negative, CCR7-positively selected cells formed the naive CD8 fraction, excluding terminally differentiated effector memory CD45RA+ cells.

The chain recombines TRBV29-1 with TRBJ2-1; D perhaps matches TRBD2 (5 bases). Sequenced sample: naive CD8+ T cells sorted from blood. The source of this sequence is a woman in her twenties or thirties in good health. The CDR3 loop is CGVEVLADNEQFF. In DNA, the CDR3 is TGCGGCGTTGAAGTTCTAGCAGACAATGAGCAGTTCTTC.